What follows are 6 T cell receptor beta chains derived from one specimen sequenced in a study of cytomegalovirus exposure and HLA in healthy donors (dated by TCRdb to the late 2010s). The library was generated by the immunoSEQ multiplex PCR assay. For the multiplex PCR, a mixture combining 60 forward primers for TCR Vbeta segments and 13 reverse primers for TCR Jbeta segments was used. The immuneACCESS repertoire file appears here via TCRdb, limited to in-frame rearrangements. These files lack a portion of the clones; in checked studies, under half of the deficit traces to unresolved V genes, and the cause of the others is not known. Within this sample are about 190,000 clones, with around 75% of them counted one time only. The biggest ten clones account for approximately 3.1% of the sample. Sample: PBMCs. The source is a woman aged 30 to 39 in good health and CMV-seropositive.

The count of this clone is one. This sequence joins TRBV5-4 and TRBJ1-2, with a weak D call TRBD1 (6 bases). V lost 5 bases and J lost 8, with 19 bases in between. CDR3 length: 14 amino acids. Germline CDR1 and CDR2: SGHNT and YYREEE (reference sequence). CDR3 protein: CASSRDKGPGGYTF. The CDR3, as DNA: TGTGCCAGCAGTCGGGACAAGGGGCCAGGGGGCTACACCTTC.

The rearrangement uses TRBV11-2 and TRBJ1-1, with D possibly TRBD1 on 6 matching bases. The CDR3 consists of 13 residues. Trimming took off 4 bases at V and 1 base at J, with 7 bases between the two ends. In germline, CDR1 is SGHAT, CDR2 FQNNGV. The CDR3 nucleotides read TGTGCCAGCAGCTGGGGGCGGAACACTGAAGCTTTCTTT. This codes for CASSWGRNTEAFF.

The chain carries TRBV27 and TRBJ1-1; weak D call: TRBD1 (5 bases). CDR1 and CDR2 (germline): MNHEY, SMNVEV (reference sequence). The CDR3 contains 14 residues. The germline V and J ends were trimmed by 2 bases and 5 bases, with 12 bases remaining between them. DNA for the CDR3: TGTGCCAGCAGTTTACGAAGGGGTGGAACTGAAGCTTTCTTT. It specifies CASSLRRGGTEAFF.

The rearrangement links TRBV7-2 to TRBJ2-5, with a weak D call TRBD2 (7 bases). V gave up 1 base and J gave up 5 bases, with 17 bases separating them. CDR3 length: 16 amino acids. Germline assignment: CDR1 SGHTA and CDR2 FQGNSA. The CDR3, as DNA: TGTGCCAGCAGCTTAGGGCTGGGAGGGAGGGGGGAGACCCAGTACTTC. Protein sequence: CASSLGLGGRGETQYF.

The CDR3 DNA follows: TGTGCCAGCAGCTTTGGGGGGGCGAAGGACACTGAAGCTTTCTTT. It encodes CASSFGGAKDTEAFF. The J gene is TRBJ1-1, the V gene TRBV5-4; possible D gene TRBD1, 6 bases. V was cut by 2 bases and J by 3 bases, with 14 bases left in between. Germline assignment: CDR1 SGHNT and CDR2 YYREEE (reference sequence). The CDR3 has 15 amino acids. The complete variable domain, with remaining parts taken from reference TRBV5-4 and TRBJ1-1, reads ETGVTQSPTHLIKTRGQQVTLRCSSQSGHNTVSWYQQALGQGPQFIFQYYREEENGRGNFPPRFSGLQFPNYSSELNVNALELDDSALYLCASSFGGAKDTEAFFGQGTRLTVV.

This chain connects TRBV7-6 to TRBJ1-2, with D perhaps TRBD1 (6 bases). CDR1 and CDR2 from the germline V gene are SGHVS and FNYEAQ. CDR3 length equals 13 residues. Trimming pared 0 bases from V and 7 bases from J, leaving 9 bases between. For the CDR3, the DNA is TGTGCCAGCAGCTTAGCGGGGGGGCCTGGCTACACCTTC. Protein product: CASSLAGGPGYTF.